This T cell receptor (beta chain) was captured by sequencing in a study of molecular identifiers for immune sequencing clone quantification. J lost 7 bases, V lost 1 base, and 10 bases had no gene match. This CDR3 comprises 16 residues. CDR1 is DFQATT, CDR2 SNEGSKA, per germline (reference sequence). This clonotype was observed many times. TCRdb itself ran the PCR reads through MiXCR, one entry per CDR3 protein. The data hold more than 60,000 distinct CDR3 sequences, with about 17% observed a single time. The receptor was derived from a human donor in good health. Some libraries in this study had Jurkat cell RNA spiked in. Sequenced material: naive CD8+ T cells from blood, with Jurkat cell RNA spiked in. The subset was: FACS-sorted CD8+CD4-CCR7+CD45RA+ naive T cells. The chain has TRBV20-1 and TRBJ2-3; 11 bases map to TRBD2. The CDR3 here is CSARGLAGTPLNTQYF. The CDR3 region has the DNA TGCAGTGCTAGAGGACTAGCGGGGACCCCCCTCAATACGCAGTATTTT.